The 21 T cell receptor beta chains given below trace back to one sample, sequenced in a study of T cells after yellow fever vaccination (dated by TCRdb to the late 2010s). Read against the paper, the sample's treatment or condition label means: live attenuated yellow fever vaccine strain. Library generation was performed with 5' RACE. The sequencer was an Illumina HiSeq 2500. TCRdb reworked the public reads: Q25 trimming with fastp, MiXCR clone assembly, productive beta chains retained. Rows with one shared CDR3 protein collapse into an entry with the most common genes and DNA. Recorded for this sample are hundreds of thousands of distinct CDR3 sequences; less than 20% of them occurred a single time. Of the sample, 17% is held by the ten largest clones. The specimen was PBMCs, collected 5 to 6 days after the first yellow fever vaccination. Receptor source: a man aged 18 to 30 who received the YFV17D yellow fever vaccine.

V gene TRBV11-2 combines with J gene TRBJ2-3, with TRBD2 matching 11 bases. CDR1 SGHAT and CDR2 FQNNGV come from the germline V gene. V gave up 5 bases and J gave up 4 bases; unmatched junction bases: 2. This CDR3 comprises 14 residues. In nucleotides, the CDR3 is TGTGCCAGCAGCCCTAGCGGGGGGCCAGATACGCAGTATTTT. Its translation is CASSPSGGPDTQYF.

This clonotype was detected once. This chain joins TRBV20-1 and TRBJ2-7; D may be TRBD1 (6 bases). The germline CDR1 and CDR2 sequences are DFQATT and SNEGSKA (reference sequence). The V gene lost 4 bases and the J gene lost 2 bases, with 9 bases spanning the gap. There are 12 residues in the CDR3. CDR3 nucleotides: TGCAGTGCTACAGGGGACCCCTACGAGCAGTACTTC. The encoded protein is CSATGDPYEQYF.

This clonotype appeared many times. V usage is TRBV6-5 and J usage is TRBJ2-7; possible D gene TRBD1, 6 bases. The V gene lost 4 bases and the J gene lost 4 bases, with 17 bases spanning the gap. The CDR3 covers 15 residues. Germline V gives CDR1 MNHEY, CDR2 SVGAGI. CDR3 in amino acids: CASSSLQGLHYEQYF. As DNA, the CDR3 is TGTGCCAGCAGTTCCTTACAGGGATTACATTACGAGCAGTACTTC.

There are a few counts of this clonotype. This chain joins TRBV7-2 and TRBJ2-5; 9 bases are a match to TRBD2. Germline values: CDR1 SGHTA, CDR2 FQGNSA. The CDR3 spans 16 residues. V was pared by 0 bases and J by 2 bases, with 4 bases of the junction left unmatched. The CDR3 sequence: CASSLAPAGGQETQYF. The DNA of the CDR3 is TGTGCCAGCAGCTTAGCGCCAGCGGGGGGTCAAGAGACCCAGTACTTC.

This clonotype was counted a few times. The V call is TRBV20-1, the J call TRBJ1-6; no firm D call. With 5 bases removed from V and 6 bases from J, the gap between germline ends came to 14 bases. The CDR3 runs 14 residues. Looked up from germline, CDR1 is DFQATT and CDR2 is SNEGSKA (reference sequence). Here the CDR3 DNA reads TGCAGTGCTTACCGATCTGTGACTAATTCACCCCTCCACTTT. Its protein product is CSAYRSVTNSPLHF.

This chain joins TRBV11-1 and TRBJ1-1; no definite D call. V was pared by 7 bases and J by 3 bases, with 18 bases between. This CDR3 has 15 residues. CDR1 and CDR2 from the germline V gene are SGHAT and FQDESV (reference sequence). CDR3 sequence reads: CASTVAGWGDTEAFF. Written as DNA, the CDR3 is TGTGCCAGCACCGTTGCGGGCTGGGGTGACACTGAAGCTTTCTTT.

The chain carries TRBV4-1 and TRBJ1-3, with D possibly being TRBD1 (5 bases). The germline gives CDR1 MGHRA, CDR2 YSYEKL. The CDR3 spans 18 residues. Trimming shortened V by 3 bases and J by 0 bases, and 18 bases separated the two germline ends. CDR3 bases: TGCGCCAGCAGCCAGGATGCACCGGGACGGTCCTCTGGAAACACCATATATTTT. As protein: CASSQDAPGRSSGNTIYF.

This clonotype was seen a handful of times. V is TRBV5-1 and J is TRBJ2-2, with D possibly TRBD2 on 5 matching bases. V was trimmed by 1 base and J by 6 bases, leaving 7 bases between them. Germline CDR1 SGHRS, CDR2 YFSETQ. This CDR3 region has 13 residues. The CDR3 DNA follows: TGCGCCAGCAGCTTGCAGGACTCCGGGGAGCTGTTTTTT. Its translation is CASSLQDSGELFF.

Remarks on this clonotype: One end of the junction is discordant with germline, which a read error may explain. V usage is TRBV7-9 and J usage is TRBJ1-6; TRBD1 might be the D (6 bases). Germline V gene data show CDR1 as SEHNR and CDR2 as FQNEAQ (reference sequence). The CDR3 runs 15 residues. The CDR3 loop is CASSFKGQHQIPPHF. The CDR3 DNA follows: TGTGCCAGCAGCTTCAAAGGACAGCACCAAATTCCCCCCCACTTT.

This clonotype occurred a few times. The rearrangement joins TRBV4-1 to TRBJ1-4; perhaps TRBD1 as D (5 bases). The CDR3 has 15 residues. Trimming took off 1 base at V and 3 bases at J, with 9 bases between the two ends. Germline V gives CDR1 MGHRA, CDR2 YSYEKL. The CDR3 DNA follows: TGCGCCAGCAGCCAAGCAGGGATCCCTAATGAAAAACTGTTTTTT. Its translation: CASSQAGIPNEKLFF.

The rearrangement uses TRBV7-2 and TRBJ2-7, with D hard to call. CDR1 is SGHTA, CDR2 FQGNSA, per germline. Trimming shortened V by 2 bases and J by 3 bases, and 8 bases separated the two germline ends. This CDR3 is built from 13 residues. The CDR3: CASSLNSLYEQYV. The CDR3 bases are TGTGCCAGCAGCTTAAACTCCCTCTACGAGCAGTACGTC.

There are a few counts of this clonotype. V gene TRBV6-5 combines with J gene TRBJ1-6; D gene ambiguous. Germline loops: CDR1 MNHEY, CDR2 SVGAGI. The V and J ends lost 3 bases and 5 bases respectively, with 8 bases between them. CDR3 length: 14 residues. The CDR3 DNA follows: TGTGCCAGCAGTTATTTCGGGAATAATTCACCCCTCCACTTT. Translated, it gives CASSYFGNNSPLHF.

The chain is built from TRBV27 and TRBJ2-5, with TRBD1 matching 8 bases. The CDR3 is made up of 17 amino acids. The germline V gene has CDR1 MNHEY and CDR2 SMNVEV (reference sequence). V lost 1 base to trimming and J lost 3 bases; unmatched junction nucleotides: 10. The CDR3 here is CASSLWGDRIWEETQYF. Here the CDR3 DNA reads TGTGCCAGCAGTTTATGGGGGGACAGGATTTGGGAAGAGACCCAGTACTTC.

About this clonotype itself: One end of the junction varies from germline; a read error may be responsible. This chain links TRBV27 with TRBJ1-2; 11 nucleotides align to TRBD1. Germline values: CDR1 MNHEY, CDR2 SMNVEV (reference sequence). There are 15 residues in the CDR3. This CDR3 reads CPSSLSGTGGDGYTF. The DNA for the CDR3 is TGTCCCAGCAGTCTTTCCGGGACAGGGGGTGACGGCTACACCTTC.

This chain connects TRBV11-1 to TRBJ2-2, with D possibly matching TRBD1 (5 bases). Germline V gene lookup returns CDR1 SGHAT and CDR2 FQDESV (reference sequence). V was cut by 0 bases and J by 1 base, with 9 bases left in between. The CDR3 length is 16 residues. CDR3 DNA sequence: TGTGCCAGCAGCTTAGCGACCCAGGGGAACACCGGGGAGCTGTTTTTT. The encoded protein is CASSLATQGNTGELFF.

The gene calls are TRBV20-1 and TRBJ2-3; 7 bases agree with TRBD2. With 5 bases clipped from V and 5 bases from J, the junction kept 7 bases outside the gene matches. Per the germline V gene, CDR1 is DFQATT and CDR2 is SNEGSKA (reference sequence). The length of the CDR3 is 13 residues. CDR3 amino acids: CSALSGPGDTQYF. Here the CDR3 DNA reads TGCAGTGCTCTTAGCGGGCCCGGAGATACGCAGTATTTT.

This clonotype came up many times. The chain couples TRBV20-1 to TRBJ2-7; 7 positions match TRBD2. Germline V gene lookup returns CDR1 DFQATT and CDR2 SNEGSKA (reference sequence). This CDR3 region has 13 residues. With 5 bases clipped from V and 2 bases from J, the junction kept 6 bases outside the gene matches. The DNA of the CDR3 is TGCAGTGCTGGGAGGGACCGGACCTACGAGCAGTACTTC. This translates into CSAGRDRTYEQYF.

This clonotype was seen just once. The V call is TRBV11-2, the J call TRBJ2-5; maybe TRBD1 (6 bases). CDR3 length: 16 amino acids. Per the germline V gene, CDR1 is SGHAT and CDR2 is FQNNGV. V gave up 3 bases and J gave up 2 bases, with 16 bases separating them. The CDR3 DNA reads TGTGCCAGCAGCTTGATGACAGGCCTACAACAAGAGACCCAGTACTTC. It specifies CASSLMTGLQQETQYF.

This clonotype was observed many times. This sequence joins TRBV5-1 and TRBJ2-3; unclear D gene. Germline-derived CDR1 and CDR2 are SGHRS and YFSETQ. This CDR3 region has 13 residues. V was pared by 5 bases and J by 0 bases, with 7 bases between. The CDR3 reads CASRGLSTDTQYF. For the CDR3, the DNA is TGCGCCAGCAGGGGCTTGAGCACAGATACGCAGTATTTT.

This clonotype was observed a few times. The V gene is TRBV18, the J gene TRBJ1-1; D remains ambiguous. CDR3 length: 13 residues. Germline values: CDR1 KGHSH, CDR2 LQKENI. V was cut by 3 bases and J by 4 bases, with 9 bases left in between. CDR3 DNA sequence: TGTGCCAGCTCACCGCAGGATCTCACTGAAGCTTTCTTT. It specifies CASSPQDLTEAFF.

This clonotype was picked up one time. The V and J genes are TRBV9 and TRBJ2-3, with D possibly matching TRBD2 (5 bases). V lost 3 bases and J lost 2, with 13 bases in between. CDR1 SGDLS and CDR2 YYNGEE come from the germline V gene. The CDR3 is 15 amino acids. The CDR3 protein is CASSGEAGHTDTQYF. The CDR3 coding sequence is TGTGCCAGCAGCGGTGAGGCGGGCCACACAGATACGCAGTATTTT.